The clone carrying this TCR beta chain was observed once. The trim removed 8 bases at V and 1 base at J, leaving 10 bases unmatched. The CDR3 runs 17 residues. In germline, CDR1 is MNHEY, CDR2 SMNVEV (reference sequence). Only in-frame clones appear in the TCRdb table, and some are missing; sequencing was by immunoSEQ multiplex PCR. The sample records over 110,000 clones, about 92% being singletons. This sample is drawn from a study of T cell responses to AZD1222 COVID-19 vaccine. The rearrangement uses TRBV27 and TRBJ2-6; 8 positions match TRBD2. The sequence derives from an adult who had recovered from COVID-19. The material sequenced was peripheral blood, taken after recovery from COVID-19. CDR3 in amino acids: CASSRGGVPSGANVLTF. CDR3 nucleotides: TGTGCCAGCTCCCGGGGGGGAGTTCCGTCTGGGGCCAACGTCCTGACTTTC.